This TCR beta chain originates from a study of cytomegalovirus exposure and HLA in healthy donors. Broader study findings: Most TCR sequences were uncommon, yet certain public TCRs appeared in many donors.

The CDR3 is 18 residues long. Germline CDR1 and CDR2: SEHNR and FQNEAQ (reference sequence). A remark on this clone: The antigen is undetermined. At one end, the junction sequence differs from germline, possibly due to a read error.

PCR amplification relied on 60 Vbeta primers (plus 13 Jbeta primers). Using immunoSEQ multiplex PCR, the repertoire was profiled, and TCRdb retains in-frame clones only, with some absent. The repertoire includes fewer than 200,000 clones, over 70% of them detected once, and around 2.2% sits in the top ten. The sequenced material came from PBMCs. J is TRBJ1-1 and V is TRBV7-9, with a weak D call TRBD1 (5 bases). The clonotype was recovered from a woman aged 25 to 39 in good health and CMV-seronegative. The CDR3 spells CSSSLCLGVEICNTEAFF. In DNA, the CDR3 is TGTTCCAGCAGCTTATGTTTAGGGGTTGAGATTTGTAACACTGAAGCTTTCTTT.